This entry is about one T cell receptor beta chain. This sample stems from a study of cytomegalovirus exposure and HLA in healthy donors. V lost 0 bases to trimming and J lost 4 bases, with 18 bases between them. CDR3 size: 17 residues. Germline V lookup: CDR1 GTSNPN, CDR2 SVGIG (reference sequence). The method was immunoSEQ multiplex PCR; TCRdb's version includes in-frame clones alone and lacks a portion of them. The sample yields under 200,000 clones, 75% to 90% seen once. What was sequenced was PBMCs. The chain has TRBV30 and TRBJ2-2, with a tentative D call TRBD1 (7 bases). The sequence came from a woman aged 18 to 35 in good health and CMV-seronegative. CDR3 loop: CAWSVEGGTVRTGELFF. CDR3 nucleotides: TGTGCCTGGAGTGTAGAAGGCGGGACAGTACGCACCGGGGAGCTGTTTTTT.